This T cell receptor beta chain was recovered during a study of T-cell reconstitution after alpha-beta-depleted transplantation in children. Trimming cost V 2 bases and J 5 bases, with 13 bases left between them. Germline V gene sequence: CDR1 ENHRY, CDR2 SYGVKD. The CDR3 spans 14 residues. There are a few counts of this clonotype. Its antigen is currently unknown. Study-wide points: After transplant, high TCRbeta diversity at day 60 in some patients arose from surviving recipient T cells and thymic progenitors.

TCRbeta library construction was performed incorporating unique molecular identifiers. TCRdb reprocessed the PCR reads with MiXCR, giving one entry per CDR3 protein. The sample yields roughly 110,000 distinct CDR3 sequences, 10% seen once. The sequenced sample was PBMCs, obtained before TCRalphabeta/CD19-depleted stem cell transplant. The gene calls are TRBV10-3 and TRBJ2-7, with D maybe TRBD1 (5 bases). The receptor was derived from a boy younger than 10 with acute lymphoblastic leukemia, due to receive a stem cell transplant. CDR3 loop: CAISEHQKGDEQYF. The CDR3 bases are TGTGCCATCAGTGAGCATCAGAAAGGGGACGAGCAGTACTTC.